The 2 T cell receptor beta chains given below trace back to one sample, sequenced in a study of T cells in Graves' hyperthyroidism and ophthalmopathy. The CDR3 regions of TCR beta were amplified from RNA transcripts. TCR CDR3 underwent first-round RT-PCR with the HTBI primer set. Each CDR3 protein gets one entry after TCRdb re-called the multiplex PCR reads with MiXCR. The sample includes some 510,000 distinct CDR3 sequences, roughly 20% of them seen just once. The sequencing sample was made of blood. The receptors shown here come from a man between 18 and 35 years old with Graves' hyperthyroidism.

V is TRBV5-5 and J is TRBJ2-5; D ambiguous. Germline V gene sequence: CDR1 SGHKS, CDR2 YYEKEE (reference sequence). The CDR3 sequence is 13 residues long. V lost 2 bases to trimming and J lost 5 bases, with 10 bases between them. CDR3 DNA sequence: TGTGCCAGCAGCTTTACTGACTGGGAGACCCAGTACTTC. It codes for CASSFTDWETQYF.

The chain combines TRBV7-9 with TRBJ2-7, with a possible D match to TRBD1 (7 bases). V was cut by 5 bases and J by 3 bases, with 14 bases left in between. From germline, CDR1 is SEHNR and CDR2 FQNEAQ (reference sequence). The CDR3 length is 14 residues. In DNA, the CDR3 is TGTGCCAGCAGCCAGGGGGGCCTAAACTACGAGCAGTACTTC. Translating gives CASSQGGLNYEQYF.